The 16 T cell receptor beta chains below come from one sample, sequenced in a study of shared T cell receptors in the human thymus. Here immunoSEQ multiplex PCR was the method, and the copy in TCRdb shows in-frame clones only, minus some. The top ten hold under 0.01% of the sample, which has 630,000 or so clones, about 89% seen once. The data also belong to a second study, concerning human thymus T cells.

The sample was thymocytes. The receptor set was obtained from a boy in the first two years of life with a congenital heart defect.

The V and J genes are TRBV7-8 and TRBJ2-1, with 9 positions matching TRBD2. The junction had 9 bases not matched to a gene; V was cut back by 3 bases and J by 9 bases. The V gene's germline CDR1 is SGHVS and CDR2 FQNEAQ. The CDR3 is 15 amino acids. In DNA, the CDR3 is TGTGCCAGCAGCTTTAGAGGGACTAGCTCGGGTGAGCAGTTCTTC. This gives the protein CASSFRGTSSGEQFF.

In DNA, the CDR3 is TGTGCCAGCAGCGCGAAACAGGGGGCTGACTATGGCTACACCTTC. It codes for CASSAKQGADYGYTF. The chain carries TRBV9 and TRBJ1-2; 9 positions agree with TRBD1. The CDR3 consists of 15 residues. The ends lost 3 bases at V and 3 bases at J; junction bases unmatched: 6. The V gene's germline CDR1 is SGDLS and CDR2 YYNGEE.

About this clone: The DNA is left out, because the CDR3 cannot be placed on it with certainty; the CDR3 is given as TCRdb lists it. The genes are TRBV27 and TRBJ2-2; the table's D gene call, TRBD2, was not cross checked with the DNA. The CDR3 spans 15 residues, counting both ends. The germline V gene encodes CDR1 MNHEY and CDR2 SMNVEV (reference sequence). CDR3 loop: CASMDLEKATGELFF.

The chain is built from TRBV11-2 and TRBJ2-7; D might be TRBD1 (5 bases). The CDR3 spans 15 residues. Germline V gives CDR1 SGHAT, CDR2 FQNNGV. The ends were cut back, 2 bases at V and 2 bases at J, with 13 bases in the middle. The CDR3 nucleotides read TGTGCCAGCAGCTTAAGGTGTGACAGTCCCTACGAGCAGTACTTC. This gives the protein CASSLRCDSPYEQYF.

CDR3 nucleotide sequence: TGTGCCAGCAGTACAAGGGGCAAAGAGACCCAGTACTTC. Protein product: CASSTRGKETQYF. The gene calls are TRBV6-1 and TRBJ2-5; TRBD1 might be the D (5 bases). The CDR3 contains 13 residues. V lost 5 bases and J lost 3, with 10 bases in between. CDR1 and CDR2 (germline): MNHNS, SASEGT.

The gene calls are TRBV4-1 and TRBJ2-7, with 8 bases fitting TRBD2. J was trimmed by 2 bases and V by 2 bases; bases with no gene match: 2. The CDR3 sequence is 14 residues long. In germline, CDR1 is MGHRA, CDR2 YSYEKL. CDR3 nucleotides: TGCGCCAGCAGCCAAAGAGCGGGGGCCTACGAGCAGTACTTC. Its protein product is CASSQRAGAYEQYF.

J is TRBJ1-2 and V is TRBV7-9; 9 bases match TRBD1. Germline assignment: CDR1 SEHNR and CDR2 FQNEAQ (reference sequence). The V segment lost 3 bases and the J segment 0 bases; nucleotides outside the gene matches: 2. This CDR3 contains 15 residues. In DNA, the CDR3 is TGTGCCAGCAGCTTCGGACAGGGGTCTAACTATGGCTACACCTTC. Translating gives CASSFGQGSNYGYTF. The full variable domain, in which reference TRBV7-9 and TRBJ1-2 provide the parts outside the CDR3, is DTGVSQNPRHKITKRGQNVTFRCDPISEHNRLYWYRQTLGQGPEFLTYFQNEAQLEKSRLLSDRFSAERPKGSFSTLEIQRTEQGDSAMYLCASSFGQGSNYGYTFGSGTRLTVV.

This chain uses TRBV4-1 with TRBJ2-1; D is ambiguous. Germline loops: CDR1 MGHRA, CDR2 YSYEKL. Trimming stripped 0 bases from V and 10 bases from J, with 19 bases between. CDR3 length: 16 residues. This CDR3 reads CASSQDLDLLTIEQFF. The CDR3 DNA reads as TGCGCCAGCAGCCAAGATCTAGACCTACTTACAATAGAGCAGTTCTTC.

CDR3 coding DNA: TGTGCCAGCAGCCCGAGCGGGATGTTTTACAATGAGCAGTTCTTC. Residues: CASSPSGMFYNEQFF. The chain carries TRBV7-2 and TRBJ2-1, with 7 positions matching TRBD2. Losses at the gene ends were 5 bases for V and 4 bases for J; bases not matched to a gene: 8. This CDR3 spans 15 amino acids. Germline V CDR1 and CDR2: SGHTA, FQGNSA.

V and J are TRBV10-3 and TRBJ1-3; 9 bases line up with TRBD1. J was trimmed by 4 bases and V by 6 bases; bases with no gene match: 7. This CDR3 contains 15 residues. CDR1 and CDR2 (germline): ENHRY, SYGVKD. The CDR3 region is CAIRMDRGTGNTIYF. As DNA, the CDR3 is TGTGCCATCAGAATGGACAGGGGAACGGGAAACACCATATATTTT.

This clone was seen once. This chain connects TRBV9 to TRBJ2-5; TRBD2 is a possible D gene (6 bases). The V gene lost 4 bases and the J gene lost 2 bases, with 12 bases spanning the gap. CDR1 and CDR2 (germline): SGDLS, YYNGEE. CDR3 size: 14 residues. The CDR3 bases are TGTGCCAGCAGCCTGGGACTGTCACAAGAGACCCAGTACTTC. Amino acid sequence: CASSLGLSQETQYF.

In nucleotides, the CDR3 is TGTGCCAGCAGTTTGGGAGGGCTCCACTATGGCTACACCTTC. Protein product: CASSLGGLHYGYTF. The rearrangement links TRBV28 to TRBJ1-2; no firm D call. Per the germline V gene, CDR1 is MDHEN and CDR2 is SYDVKM. V lost 3 bases, J lost 3 bases, and 11 bases lay in between. The CDR3 sequence is 14 residues long.

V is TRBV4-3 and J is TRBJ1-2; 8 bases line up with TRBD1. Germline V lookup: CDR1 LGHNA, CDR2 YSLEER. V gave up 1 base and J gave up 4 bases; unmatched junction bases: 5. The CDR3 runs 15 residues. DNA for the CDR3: TGCGCCAGCAGCCAAGTGACGGACAGGGTCTATGGCTACACCTTC. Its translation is CASSQVTDRVYGYTF.

The CDR3, as DNA: TGTGCTAGTGGTTTTCGGGCAGGGGCGGAGAACACTGAAGCTTTCTTT. Translating gives CASGFRAGAENTEAFF. This sequence joins TRBV12-5 and TRBJ1-1, with a tentative D call TRBD1 (6 bases). V dropped 3 bases and J dropped 1 base, with 15 bases sitting between them. There are 16 residues in the CDR3. Germline V CDR1 and CDR2: LGHNT, FRNRAP.

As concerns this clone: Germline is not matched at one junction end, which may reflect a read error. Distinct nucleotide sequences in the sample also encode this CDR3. The CDR3 here is CASSYSGQYNSPLHF. CDR3 bases: TGTGCCAGCAGTTACTCGGGACAGTATAATTCCCCCCTCCACTTT. This chain uses TRBV6-5 with TRBJ1-6; 7 nucleotides line up with TRBD1. Germline CDR1 is MNHEY and CDR2 is SVGAGI. This CDR3 is 15 amino acids long.

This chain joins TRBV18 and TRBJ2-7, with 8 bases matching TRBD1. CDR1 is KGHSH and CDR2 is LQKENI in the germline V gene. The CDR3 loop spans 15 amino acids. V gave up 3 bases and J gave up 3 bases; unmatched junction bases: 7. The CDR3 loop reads CASSPGAGGLYEQYF. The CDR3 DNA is TGTGCCAGCTCACCGGGGGCAGGGGGCCTCTACGAGCAGTACTTC. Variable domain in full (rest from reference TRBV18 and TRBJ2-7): NAGVMQNPRHLVRRRGQEARLRCSPMKGHSHVYWYRQLPEEGLKFMVYLQKENIIDESGMPKERFSAEFPKEGPSILRIQQVVRGDSAAYFCASSPGAGGLYEQYFGPGTRLTVT.